Included here is one T cell receptor beta chain sequence, with context. The antigen is undetermined. The data derive from a study of cytomegalovirus exposure and HLA in healthy donors. Study-wide points: Later analysis found that TCR beta chains associated with HLA were more clonally expanded than other, equally common chains. CMV serostatus was the sole immune exposure data available. The HLA-A and HLA-B alleles of most subjects were reportedly predicted accurately from TCR beta sequences.

The ends lost 4 bases at V and 2 bases at J; junction bases unmatched: 8. CDR3 length equals 18 residues. Germline V CDR1 and CDR2: SGHVS, FNYEAQ. PCR was performed using 60 Vbeta and 13 Jbeta primers. Produced via immunoSEQ multiplex PCR; TCRdb's table is partial and in-frame only. The table has 130,000 to 150,000 clones, about two thirds seen once. The material sequenced was PBMCs. The chain combines TRBV7-6 with TRBJ2-3; 14 bases agree with TRBD2. This clonotype was obtained from a man in his forties in good health and CMV-seronegative. The CDR3 region has the DNA TGTGCCAGCAGCTCAGGACTAGCGGGAGGCCGGGACACAGATACGCAGTATTTT. Translating it yields CASSSGLAGGRDTDTQYF.